This T cell receptor (beta chain) was obtained from a study of blood T cell repertoires in COVID-19. Only in-frame clones appear in the TCRdb table, and some are missing; sequencing was by immunoSEQ multiplex PCR. The sample yields a few hundred thousand clones, 80% to 90% seen once. The CDR3 runs 16 residues. CDR1 and CDR2 (germline): SEHNR, FQNEAQ (reference sequence). The V gene end was trimmed by 5 bases and the J gene end by 9 bases; junction bases not matched to a gene: 11. This TCR derives from a man between 18 and 29 years old who had recovered from COVID-19. This sequence joins TRBV7-9 and TRBJ2-1; 12 bases agree with TRBD2. Sequencing input: peripheral blood. CDR3 sequence reads: CASSRMLAGGPGEQFF. The CDR3 DNA reads TGTGCCAGCAGCCGAATGCTAGCGGGAGGGCCAGGTGAGCAGTTCTTC.